These T cell receptor beta chains were read from a single sample in a study of T cells in Graves' hyperthyroidism and ophthalmopathy. TCRdb independently ran MiXCR on the multiplex PCR reads; one entry per CDR3 protein. The sample has roughly 280,000 distinct CDR3 sequences, around 15% seen once. The sample taken for sequencing was blood. All receptors derive from a woman in her sixties or seventies with Graves' ophthalmopathy. CDR3s include the opening cysteine and the closing phenylalanine or tryptophan. D genes are given only for firm matches. Rows give clone size only sometimes, using once, few, many, or a class for an expanded clone.

d_gene: -
abundance: many
v_gene: TRBV7-2
j_gene: TRBJ2-5
CDR3aa: CASSFPGITETQYF
CDR3nt: TGTGCCAGCAGCTTCCCAGGGATAACGGAGACCCAGTACTTC

d_gene: -
abundance: few
v_gene: TRBV6-1
j_gene: TRBJ2-3
CDR3aa: CASSESRADTQYF
CDR3nt: TGTGCCAGCAGTGAATCCAGAGCAGATACGCAGTATTTT

d_gene: -
abundance: many
v_gene: TRBV2
j_gene: TRBJ2-3
CDR3aa: CASRRQSSTDTQYF
CDR3nt: TGTGCCAGCAGGCGACAGAGTAGCACAGATACGCAGTATTTT

d_gene: TRBD2
abundance: -
v_gene: TRBV7-3
j_gene: TRBJ2-3
CDR3aa: CASAAWGGADTQYF
CDR3nt: TGTGCCAGCGCCGCCTGGGGAGGGGCAGATACGCAGTATTTT

d_gene: -
abundance: many
v_gene: TRBV6-2/TRBV6-3
j_gene: TRBJ1-6
CDR3aa: CASSPQDSRSSPLHF
CDR3nt: TGTGCCAGCAGTCCACAGGACAGTCGAAGTTCACCCCTCCACTTT

d_gene: -
abundance: few
v_gene: TRBV3-1
j_gene: TRBJ2-1
CDR3aa: CASSQGRGQYNEQFF
CDR3nt: TGTGCCAGCAGCCAAGGGCGGGGACAATACAATGAGCAGTTCTTC

d_gene: -
abundance: -
v_gene: TRBV14
j_gene: TRBJ1-2
CDR3aa: CASSQEYSTAYGYTF
CDR3nt: TGTGCCAGCAGCCAAGAATATTCGACAGCCTATGGCTACACCTTC

d_gene: -
abundance: -
v_gene: TRBV5-8
j_gene: TRBJ1-5
CDR3aa: CASSFHSDSNQPQHF
CDR3nt: TGTGCCAGCAGCTTCCATTCGGACAGCAATCAGCCCCAGCATTTT

d_gene: -
abundance: many
v_gene: TRBV12-3/TRBV12-4
j_gene: TRBJ1-1
CDR3aa: CASRFGGTGEAFF
CDR3nt: TGTGCCAGCAGATTTGGCGGGACGGGTGAAGCTTTCTTT

d_gene: -
abundance: many
v_gene: TRBV2
j_gene: TRBJ2-1
CDR3aa: CASSAYQGNEQFF
CDR3nt: TGTGCCAGCAGTGCCTACCAGGGAAATGAGCAGTTCTTC

d_gene: -
abundance: many
v_gene: TRBV30
j_gene: TRBJ2-7
CDR3aa: CAWSRNYEQYF
CDR3nt: TGTGCCTGGAGTCGAAACTACGAGCAGTACTTC

d_gene: TRBD1
abundance: many
v_gene: TRBV15
j_gene: TRBJ1-5
CDR3aa: CATSRDKRGGDQPQHF
CDR3nt: TGTGCCACCAGCAGAGATAAGCGAGGGGGCGATCAGCCCCAGCATTTT

d_gene: TRBD1
abundance: -
v_gene: TRBV6-2/TRBV6-3
j_gene: TRBJ1-5
CDR3aa: CVSSYGGTGVEGQPQHF
CDR3nt: TGTGTCAGCAGTTACGGAGGGACAGGGGTGGAGGGGCAGCCCCAGCATTTT

d_gene: -
abundance: many
v_gene: TRBV7-2
j_gene: TRBJ2-5
CDR3aa: CASSLMQGQETQYF
CDR3nt: TGTGCCAGCAGCTTAATGCAGGGACAAGAGACCCAGTACTTC

d_gene: TRBD1
abundance: -
v_gene: TRBV24-1
j_gene: TRBJ2-3
CDR3aa: CATSDPRQGYTDTQYF
CDR3nt: TGTGCCACCAGTGATCCTAGACAGGGATACACAGATACGCAGTATTTT

d_gene: TRBD1
abundance: few
v_gene: TRBV5-6
j_gene: TRBJ2-7
CDR3aa: CASSLQDRAFGQYF
CDR3nt: TGTGCCAGCAGCTTGCAGGACAGGGCCTTCGGGCAGTACTTC

d_gene: -
abundance: many
v_gene: TRBV20-1
j_gene: TRBJ1-1
CDR3aa: CSARGGGTGRTEAFF
CDR3nt: TGCAGTGCTAGAGGAGGCGGGACGGGACGAACTGAAGCTTTCTTT

d_gene: -
abundance: -
v_gene: TRBV4-1
j_gene: TRBJ1-3
CDR3aa: CASSQWGSGNTIYF
CDR3nt: TGCGCCAGCAGCCAATGGGGTTCGGGAAACACCATATATTTT

d_gene: TRBD1
abundance: few
v_gene: TRBV7-9
j_gene: TRBJ2-3
CDR3aa: CASSQTGATDTQYF
CDR3nt: TGTGCCAGCAGCCAAACAGGGGCAACAGATACGCAGTATTTT

d_gene: TRBD2
abundance: many
v_gene: TRBV20-1
j_gene: TRBJ2-3
CDR3aa: CSASQTSGTDTQYF
CDR3nt: TGCAGTGCTAGCCAGACTAGCGGCACAGATACGCAGTATTTT

d_gene: -
abundance: many
v_gene: TRBV6-5
j_gene: TRBJ1-1
CDR3aa: CASSYRRMARAEAFF
CDR3nt: TGTGCCAGCAGTTACCGTCGTATGGCTAGGGCTGAAGCTTTCTTT

d_gene: -
abundance: -
v_gene: TRBV18
j_gene: TRBJ1-5
CDR3aa: CASSPPGARGHQPQHF
CDR3nt: TGTGCCAGCTCACCACCAGGGGCTCGGGGTCATCAGCCCCAGCATTTT

d_gene: -
abundance: -
v_gene: TRBV7-8
j_gene: TRBJ2-7
CDR3aa: CASLPLGEWGSYEQYF
CDR3nt: TGTGCCAGCCTACCATTAGGGGAATGGGGATCCTACGAGCAGTACTTC

d_gene: TRBD1
abundance: many
v_gene: TRBV25-1
j_gene: TRBJ1-2
CDR3aa: CASSTAGTGDLPPYGYTF
CDR3nt: TGTGCCAGCAGTACAGCCGGGACAGGGGACCTTCCCCCCTATGGCTACACCTTC

d_gene: -
abundance: many
v_gene: TRBV3-1
j_gene: TRBJ1-4
CDR3aa: CASSHRQGHEKLFF
CDR3nt: TGTGCCAGCAGCCATAGGCAGGGTCATGAAAAACTGTTTTTT

d_gene: -
abundance: few
v_gene: TRBV7-8
j_gene: TRBJ2-7
CDR3aa: CASSQRSGRETYEQYF
CDR3nt: TGTGCCAGCAGCCAAAGATCCGGAAGGGAGACCTACGAGCAGTACTTC

d_gene: -
abundance: few
v_gene: TRBV4-1
j_gene: TRBJ1-6
CDR3aa: CASSRAEMNSPLHF
CDR3nt: TGCGCCAGCAGCAGGGCAGAGATGAATTCACCCCTCCACTTT

d_gene: TRBD1
abundance: few
v_gene: TRBV15
j_gene: TRBJ1-5
CDR3aa: CATGQGDSNQPQHF
CDR3nt: TGTGCCACCGGACAGGGCGATAGCAATCAGCCCCAGCATTTT

d_gene: TRBD2
abundance: -
v_gene: TRBV20-1
j_gene: TRBJ2-4
CDR3aa: CSVLAGGGENIQYF
CDR3nt: TGCAGTGTTTTAGCGGGAGGGGGGGAAAACATTCAGTACTTC

d_gene: -
abundance: -
v_gene: TRBV4-3
j_gene: TRBJ1-2
CDR3aa: CASSRRDLGGYTF
CDR3nt: TGCGCCAGCAGCCGCCGGGACCTCGGAGGCTACACCTTC

d_gene: -
abundance: few
v_gene: TRBV27
j_gene: TRBJ2-2
CDR3aa: CASSLTSGQSGELFF
CDR3nt: TGTGCCAGCAGTTTAACCTCGGGGCAGTCCGGGGAGCTGTTTTTT

d_gene: TRBD2
abundance: few
v_gene: TRBV5-1
j_gene: TRBJ2-7
CDR3aa: CASSLNLGGASYEQYF
CDR3nt: TGCGCCAGCAGCTTGAATCTCGGGGGGGCGTCGTACGAGCAGTACTTC

d_gene: TRBD2
abundance: many
v_gene: TRBV3-1
j_gene: TRBJ2-5
CDR3aa: CASSQTSGGHQETQYF
CDR3nt: TGTGCCAGCAGCCAGACTAGCGGGGGGCACCAAGAGACCCAGTACTTC

d_gene: -
abundance: many
v_gene: TRBV10-2
j_gene: TRBJ2-1
CDR3aa: CASSDRGYEQFF
CDR3nt: TGCGCCAGCAGTGATCGTGGATATGAGCAGTTCTTC

d_gene: TRBD1
abundance: few
v_gene: TRBV7-2
j_gene: TRBJ1-3
CDR3aa: CASSFPPGQRGNTIHF
CDR3nt: TGTGCCAGCAGCTTCCCTCCGGGACAGAGGGGAAACACCATACATTTT

d_gene: -
abundance: many
v_gene: TRBV7-2
j_gene: TRBJ2-1
CDR3aa: CASQRRRGDGHNNEQFF
CDR3nt: TGTGCCAGCCAACGGCGCAGGGGGGACGGACACAACAATGAGCAGTTCTTC

d_gene: -
abundance: many
v_gene: TRBV11-1
j_gene: TRBJ1-2
CDR3aa: CASSLRRGRHGYTF
CDR3nt: TGTGCCAGCAGCTTACGCAGGGGCCGGCATGGCTACACCTTC

d_gene: -
abundance: -
v_gene: TRBV4-2
j_gene: TRBJ2-1
CDR3aa: CASSQQMDWNSYNEQFF
CDR3nt: TGTGCCAGCAGCCAGCAAATGGACTGGAACTCCTACAATGAGCAGTTCTTC

d_gene: -
abundance: many
v_gene: TRBV7-8
j_gene: TRBJ2-7
CDR3aa: CASSQTRGVSGEQYF
CDR3nt: TGTGCCAGCAGCCAAACTAGGGGGGTTTCAGGAGAGCAGTACTTC

d_gene: TRBD2
abundance: -
v_gene: TRBV5-4
j_gene: TRBJ2-7
CDR3aa: CASSLYSSGYEQYF
CDR3nt: TGTGCCAGCAGCTTGTATTCTAGCGGCTACGAGCAGTACTTC

d_gene: -
abundance: few
v_gene: TRBV2
j_gene: TRBJ2-7
CDR3aa: CARSGTIAGEQYF
CDR3nt: TGTGCCAGATCCGGGACAATCGCGGGCGAGCAGTACTTC

d_gene: TRBD2
abundance: -
v_gene: TRBV11-2
j_gene: TRBJ2-7
CDR3aa: CASSLFSGKGDEQYF
CDR3nt: TGTGCCAGCAGCTTATTTAGCGGGAAGGGGGACGAGCAGTACTTC

d_gene: -
abundance: many
v_gene: TRBV7-6
j_gene: TRBJ2-7
CDR3aa: CASSPEPSSYEQYF
CDR3nt: TGTGCCAGCAGCCCGGAACCGAGCTCCTACGAGCAGTACTTC

d_gene: TRBD1
abundance: -
v_gene: TRBV2
j_gene: TRBJ2-7
CDR3aa: CASGPGTGLYEQYF
CDR3nt: TGTGCCAGCGGACCCGGGACAGGGTTGTACGAGCAGTACTTC

d_gene: TRBD2
abundance: -
v_gene: TRBV20-1
j_gene: TRBJ2-7
CDR3aa: CSASQGLASSYEQYF
CDR3nt: TGCAGTGCTAGCCAGGGACTAGCCAGCTCCTACGAGCAGTACTTC

d_gene: -
abundance: many
v_gene: TRBV7-3
j_gene: TRBJ2-7
CDR3aa: CASSLGFGDEQYF
CDR3nt: TGTGCCAGCAGCTTGGGTTTTGGGGACGAGCAGTACTTC

d_gene: TRBD1
abundance: -
v_gene: TRBV6-1
j_gene: TRBJ1-2
CDR3aa: CASSYGTGANYGYTF
CDR3nt: TGTGCCAGCAGTTATGGGACAGGAGCTAACTATGGCTACACCTTC

d_gene: TRBD1
abundance: many
v_gene: TRBV7-8
j_gene: TRBJ2-1
CDR3aa: CASSLTWTGAQNEQFF
CDR3nt: TGTGCCAGCAGCTTAACATGGACAGGGGCTCAGAATGAGCAGTTCTTC

d_gene: -
abundance: many
v_gene: TRBV7-2
j_gene: TRBJ1-5
CDR3aa: CASSLRPGLGDQPQHF
CDR3nt: TGTGCCAGCAGCTTAAGGCCCGGACTTGGAGATCAGCCCCAGCATTTT

d_gene: -
abundance: few
v_gene: TRBV6-1
j_gene: TRBJ2-6
CDR3aa: CARNGGANVLTF
CDR3nt: TGTGCCAGAAACGGTGGGGCCAACGTCCTGACTTTC

d_gene: -
abundance: many
v_gene: TRBV7-8
j_gene: TRBJ1-5
CDR3aa: CASSLRQNFNQPQHF
CDR3nt: TGTGCCAGCAGCTTAAGACAGAACTTTAATCAGCCCCAGCATTTT

d_gene: -
abundance: many
v_gene: TRBV18
j_gene: TRBJ1-6
CDR3aa: CASSPSGASNSPLHF
CDR3nt: TGTGCCAGCTCCCCTAGTGGGGCCAGTAATTCACCCCTCCACTTT

d_gene: TRBD1
abundance: many
v_gene: TRBV7-2
j_gene: TRBJ1-6
CDR3aa: CASSLKRTGPNSPLHF
CDR3nt: TGTGCCAGCAGCCTGAAACGGACAGGGCCAAATTCACCCCTCCACTTT

d_gene: -
abundance: many
v_gene: TRBV20-1
j_gene: TRBJ2-5
CDR3aa: CSARVGRQWGAPRQETQYF
CDR3nt: TGCAGTGCTAGAGTCGGCCGCCAATGGGGGGCTCCAAGGCAAGAGACCCAGTACTTC